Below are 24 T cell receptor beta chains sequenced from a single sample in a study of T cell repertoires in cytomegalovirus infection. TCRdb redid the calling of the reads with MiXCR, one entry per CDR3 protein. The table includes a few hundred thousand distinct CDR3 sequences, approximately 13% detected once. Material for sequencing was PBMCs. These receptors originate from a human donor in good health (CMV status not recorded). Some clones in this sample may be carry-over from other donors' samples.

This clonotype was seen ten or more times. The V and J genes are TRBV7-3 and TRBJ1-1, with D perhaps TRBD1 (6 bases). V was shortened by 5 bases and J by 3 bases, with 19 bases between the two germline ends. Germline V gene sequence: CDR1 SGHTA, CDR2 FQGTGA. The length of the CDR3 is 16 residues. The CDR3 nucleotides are TGTGCCAGCAGCGCAAGGGGGGACGTTCCCTACACTGAAGCTTTCTTT. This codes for CASSARGDVPYTEAFF.

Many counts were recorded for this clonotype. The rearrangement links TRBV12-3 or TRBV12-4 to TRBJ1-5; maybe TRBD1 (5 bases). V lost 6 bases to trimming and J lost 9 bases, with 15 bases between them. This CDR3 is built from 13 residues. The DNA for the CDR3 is TGTGCCAGCAGATCGACAGCAAAGGGGCCCCAGCATTTT. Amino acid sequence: CASRSTAKGPQHF.

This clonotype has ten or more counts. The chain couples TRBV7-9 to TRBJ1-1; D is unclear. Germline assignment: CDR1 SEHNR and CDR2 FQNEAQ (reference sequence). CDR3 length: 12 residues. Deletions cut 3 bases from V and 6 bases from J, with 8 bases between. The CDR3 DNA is TGTGCCAGCAGCTTTATGGATGCTGAAGCTTTCTTT. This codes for CASSFMDAEAFF. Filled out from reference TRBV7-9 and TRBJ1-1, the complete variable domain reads DTGVSQNPRHKITKRGQNVTFRCDPISEHNRLYWYRQTLGQGPEFLTYFQNEAQLEKSRLLSDRFSAERPKGSFSTLEIQRTEQGDSAMYLCASSFMDAEAFFGQGTRLTVV.

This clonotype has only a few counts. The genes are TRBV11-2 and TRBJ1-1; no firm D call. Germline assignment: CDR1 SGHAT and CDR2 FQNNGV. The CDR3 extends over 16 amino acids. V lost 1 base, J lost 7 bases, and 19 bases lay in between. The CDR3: CASSLVREGILGEAFF. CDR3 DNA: TGTGCCAGCAGCTTAGTTCGCGAGGGAATTTTAGGTGAAGCTTTCTTT.

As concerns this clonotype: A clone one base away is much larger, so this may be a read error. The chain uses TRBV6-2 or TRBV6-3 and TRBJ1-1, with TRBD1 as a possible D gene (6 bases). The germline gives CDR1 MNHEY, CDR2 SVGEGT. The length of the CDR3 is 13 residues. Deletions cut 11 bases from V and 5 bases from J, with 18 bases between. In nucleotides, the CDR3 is TGTGCCCGCGGTCGGGGCAGGGGTACTGAAGCTTTCTTT. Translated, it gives CARGRGRGTEAFF.

The CDR3 sequence: CASSLTPSSYEQYF. CDR3 DNA: TGTGCCAGCAGTTTAACCCCGAGCTCCTACGAGCAGTACTTC. The V call is TRBV12-3 or TRBV12-4, the J call TRBJ2-7; D is unresolved. The V gene lost 2 bases and the J gene lost 0 bases, with 8 bases spanning the gap. The CDR3 is made up of 14 amino acids.

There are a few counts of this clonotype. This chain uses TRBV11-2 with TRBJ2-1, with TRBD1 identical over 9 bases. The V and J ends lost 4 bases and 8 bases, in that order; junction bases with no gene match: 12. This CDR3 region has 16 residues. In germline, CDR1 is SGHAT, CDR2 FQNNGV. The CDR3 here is CASSSGTGRGRYEQFF. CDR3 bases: TGTGCCAGCAGCTCCGGGACAGGGCGGGGTAGGTATGAGCAGTTCTTC. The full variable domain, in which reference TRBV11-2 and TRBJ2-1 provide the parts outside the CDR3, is EAGVAQSPRYKIIEKRQSVAFWCNPISGHATLYWYQQILGQGPKLLIQFQNNGVVDDSQLPKDRFSAERLKGVDSTLKIQPAKLEDSAVYLCASSSGTGRGRYEQFFGPGTRLTVL.

Here the CDR3 reads CASWEDTGELFF. CDR3 sequence (DNA): TGTGCCAGCTGGGAGGACACCGGGGAGCTGTTTTTT. The chain has TRBV6-6 and TRBJ2-2, with a weak D call TRBD2 (6 bases). V was cut by 8 bases and J by 3 bases, with 7 bases left in between. This CDR3 is 12 amino acids long. In germline, CDR1 is MNHNY, CDR2 SVGAGI (reference sequence).

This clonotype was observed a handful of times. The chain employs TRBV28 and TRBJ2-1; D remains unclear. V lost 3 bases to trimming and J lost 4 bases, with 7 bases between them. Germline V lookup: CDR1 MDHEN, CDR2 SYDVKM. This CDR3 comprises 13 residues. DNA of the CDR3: TGTGCCAGCAGTTTGGATGATTACAATGAGCAGTTCTTC. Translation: CASSLDDYNEQFF.

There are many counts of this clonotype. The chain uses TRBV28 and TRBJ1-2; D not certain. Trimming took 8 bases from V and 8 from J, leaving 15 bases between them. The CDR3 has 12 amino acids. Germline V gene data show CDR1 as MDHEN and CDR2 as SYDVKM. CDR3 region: CASEPAHLGYTF. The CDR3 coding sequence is TGTGCCAGCGAGCCGGCGCACCTAGGCTACACCTTC.

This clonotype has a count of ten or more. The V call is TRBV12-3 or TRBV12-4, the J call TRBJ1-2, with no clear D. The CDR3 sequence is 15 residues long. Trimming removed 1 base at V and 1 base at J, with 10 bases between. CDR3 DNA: TGTGCCAGCAGTTTAGAGGCACAAATTAACTATGGCTACACCTTC. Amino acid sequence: CASSLEAQINYGYTF.

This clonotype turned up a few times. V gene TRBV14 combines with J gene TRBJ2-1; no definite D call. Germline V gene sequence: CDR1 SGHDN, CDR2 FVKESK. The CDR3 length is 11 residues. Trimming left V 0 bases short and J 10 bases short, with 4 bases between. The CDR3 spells CASSQDWEQFF. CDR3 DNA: TGTGCCAGCAGCCAAGATTGGGAGCAGTTCTTC.

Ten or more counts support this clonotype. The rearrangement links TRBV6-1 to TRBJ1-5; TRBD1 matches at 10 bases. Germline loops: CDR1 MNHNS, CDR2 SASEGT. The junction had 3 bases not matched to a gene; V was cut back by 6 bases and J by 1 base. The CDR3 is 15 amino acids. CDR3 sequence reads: CASRGQGISNQPQHF. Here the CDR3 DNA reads TGTGCCAGCAGGGGACAGGGGATAAGCAATCAGCCCCAGCATTTT.

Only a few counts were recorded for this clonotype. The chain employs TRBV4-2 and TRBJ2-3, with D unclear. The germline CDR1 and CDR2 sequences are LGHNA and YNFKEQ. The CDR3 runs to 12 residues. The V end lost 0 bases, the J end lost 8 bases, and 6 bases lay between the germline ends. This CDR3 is CASSQDWSTQYF. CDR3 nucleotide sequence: TGTGCCAGCAGCCAAGATTGGAGTACGCAGTATTTT.

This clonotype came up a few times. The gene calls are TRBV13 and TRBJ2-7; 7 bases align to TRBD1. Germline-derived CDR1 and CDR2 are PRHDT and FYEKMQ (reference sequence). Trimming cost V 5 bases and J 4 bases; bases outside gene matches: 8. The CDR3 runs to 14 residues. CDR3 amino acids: CASSQGQDSYEQYF. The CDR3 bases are TGTGCCAGCAGCCAAGGACAGGATTCGTACGAGCAGTACTTC.

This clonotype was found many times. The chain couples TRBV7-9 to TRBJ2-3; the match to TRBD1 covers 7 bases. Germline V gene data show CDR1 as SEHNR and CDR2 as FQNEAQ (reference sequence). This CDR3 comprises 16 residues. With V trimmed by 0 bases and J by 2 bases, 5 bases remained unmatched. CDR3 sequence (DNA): TGTGCCAGCAGCTTAGCAGGGGGCTCCTCCACAGATACGCAGTATTTT. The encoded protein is CASSLAGGSSTDTQYF.

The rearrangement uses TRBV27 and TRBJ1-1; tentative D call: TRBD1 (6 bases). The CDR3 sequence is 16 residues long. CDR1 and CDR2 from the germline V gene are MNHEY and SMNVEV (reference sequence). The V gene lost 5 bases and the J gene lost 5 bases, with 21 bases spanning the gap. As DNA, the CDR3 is TGTGCCAGCAGTACCGATCGGGGGCGGACGGGAACTGAAGCTTTCTTT. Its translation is CASSTDRGRTGTEAFF.

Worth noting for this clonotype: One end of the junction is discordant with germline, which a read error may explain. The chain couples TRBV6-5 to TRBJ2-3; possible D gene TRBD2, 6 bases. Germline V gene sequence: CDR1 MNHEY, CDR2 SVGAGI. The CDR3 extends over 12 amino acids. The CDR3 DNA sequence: TGTGCCCGCAGGCGGGGTGCAGATACGCAGTATTTT. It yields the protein CARRRGADTQYF.

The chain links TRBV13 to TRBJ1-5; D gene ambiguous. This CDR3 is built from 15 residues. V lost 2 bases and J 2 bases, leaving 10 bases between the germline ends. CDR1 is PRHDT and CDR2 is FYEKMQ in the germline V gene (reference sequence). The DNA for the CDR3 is TGTGCCAGCAGCTTAAGAGCGCCTGGCAATCAGCCCCAGCATTTT. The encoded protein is CASSLRAPGNQPQHF.

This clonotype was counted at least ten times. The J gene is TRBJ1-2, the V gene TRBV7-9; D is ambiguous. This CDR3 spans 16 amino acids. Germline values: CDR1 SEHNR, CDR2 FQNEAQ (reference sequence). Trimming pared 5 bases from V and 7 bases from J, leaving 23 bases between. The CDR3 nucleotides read TGTGCCAGCAGCCCAGCAGCCGGGATTTTAGGGCTTGGCTACACCTTC. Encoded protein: CASSPAAGILGLGYTF.

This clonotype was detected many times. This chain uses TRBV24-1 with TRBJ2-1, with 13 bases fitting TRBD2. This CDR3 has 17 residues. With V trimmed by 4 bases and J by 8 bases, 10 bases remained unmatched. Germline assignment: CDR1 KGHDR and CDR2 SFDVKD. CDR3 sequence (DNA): TGTGCCACCAGTGACTCCTGGACTAGCGGGAGTCCCGATGAGCAGTTCTTC. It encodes CATSDSWTSGSPDEQFF.

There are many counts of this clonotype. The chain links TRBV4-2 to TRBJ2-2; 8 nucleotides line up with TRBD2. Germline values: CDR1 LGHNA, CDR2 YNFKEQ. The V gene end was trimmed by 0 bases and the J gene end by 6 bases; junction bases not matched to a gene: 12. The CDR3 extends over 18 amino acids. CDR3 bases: TGTGCCAGCAGCCAAGATAATAGCGGGACCCTCGCGGCCGGGGAGCTGTTTTTT. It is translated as CASSQDNSGTLAAGELFF.

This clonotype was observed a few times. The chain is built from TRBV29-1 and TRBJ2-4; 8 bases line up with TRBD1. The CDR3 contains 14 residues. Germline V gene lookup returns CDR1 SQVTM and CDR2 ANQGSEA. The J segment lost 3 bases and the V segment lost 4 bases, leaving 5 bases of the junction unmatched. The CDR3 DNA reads TGCAGCGTTGGGACAGGGCAAGTCAAAAACATTCAGTACTTC. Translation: CSVGTGQVKNIQYF.

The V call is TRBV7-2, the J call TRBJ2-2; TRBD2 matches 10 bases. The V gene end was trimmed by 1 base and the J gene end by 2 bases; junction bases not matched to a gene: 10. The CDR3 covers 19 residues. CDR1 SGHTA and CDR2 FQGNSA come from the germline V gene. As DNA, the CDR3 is TGTGCCAGCAGCTTAGAATTTCGGGCTAGCGGGAGAAACACCGGGGAGCTGTTTTTT. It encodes CASSLEFRASGRNTGELFF.